This T cell receptor (beta chain) was identified in a study of T cells after yellow fever vaccination. About the research overall: For low cell numbers, libraries were made with SMART-Seq v4 Ultra Low Input. Findings of the study overall: Among primary-vaccination clones, most reappeared after the booster, at approximately 97% for CD4 and under 90% for CD8. Weaker, the secondary response had a peak occurring faster, on day 5 versus 15.

Germline V gene sequence: CDR1 MDHEN, CDR2 SYDVKM. With 5 bases clipped from V and 7 bases from J, the junction kept 10 bases outside the gene matches. The CDR3 totals 16 residues. As TCR cDNA was made by 5'RACE template switching, a universal primer site and UMIs were added. TCRdb called the 5' RACE reads again in MiXCR, with one record for every CDR3 protein. The sample holds approximately 550,000 distinct CDR3 sequences, about a fifth seen once. This clonotype was picked up a small number of times. Its antigen is as yet unknown. The chain combines TRBV28 with TRBJ2-1, with 11 nucleotides matching TRBD2. The sequenced sample was PBMCs, obtained 15 days after the yellow fever booster vaccination. The TCR originated in a man younger than 40 who received the YFV17D yellow fever vaccine. CDR3: CASSPLRVAGGNEQFF. CDR3 DNA: TGTGCCAGCAGTCCCCTCCGGGTAGCGGGAGGGAATGAGCAGTTCTTC.